Listed below are T cell receptor beta chains from one sample, sequenced in a study of T cell responses to AZD1222 COVID-19 vaccine. Method: immunoSEQ multiplex PCR; TCRdb's copy keeps in-frame clones and lacks some. The sample has approximately 100,000 clones, roughly 91% seen once. Specimen: peripheral blood, collected on day 0 of MenACWY control vaccination. These receptor sequences come from an adult in good health. CDR3s include the opening cysteine and the closing phenylalanine or tryptophan. Fields, in order: V gene, D gene, J gene, clone size, CDR3 DNA, CDR3 protein. D genes are given only for firm matches. The size of a clone is reported for some rows only, either as once, few or many, or as a class for expanded clones.

TRBV12-5	.	TRBJ2-1	.	TGTGCTAGTGGCAATTTACGCTGGGACTCCATCAGGCATGAGCAGTTCTTC	CASGNLRWDSIRHEQFF
TRBV7-9	TRBD1	TRBJ2-5	once	TGTGCCAGCAGCTTAGGTCCCCGGGACAGGGGTTCAGAGACCCAGTACTTC	CASSLGPRDRGSETQYF
TRBV25-1	.	TRBJ1-3	.	TGTGCCAGCGGTGGTGTGGGACCCGCGTACACCATATATTTT	CASGGVGPAYTIYF
TRBV12-3/TRBV12-4	.	TRBJ1-2	.	TGTGCCAGCAGTTTGGTGGGAAGCTATGGCTACACCTTC	CASSLVGSYGYTF
TRBV19	TRBD2	TRBJ2-1	.	TGTGCCAGTAGACGGGGGGGCACGAATGAGCAGTTCTTC	CASRRGGTNEQFF
TRBV4-1	TRBD1	TRBJ2-1	.	TGCGCCAGCAGCCAAGTGGAAGGGACAGGGGGCAAATATGAGCAGTTCTTC	CASSQVEGTGGKYEQFF
TRBV10-1	.	TRBJ1-2	.	TGCGCCAGCAGTGAGCCCTCGCCAGTAAGGAGTTATGGCTACACCTTC	CASSEPSPVRSYGYTF
TRBV9	TRBD1	TRBJ1-6	.	TGTGCCAGCAGCGTAGAGGGGACAGGGCGTTCACCCCTCCACTTT	CASSVEGTGRSPLHF
TRBV12-5	.	TRBJ1-2	.	TGTGCTAGTGGTTTAGGAACAGCCCCCGGCTACACCTTC	CASGLGTAPGYTF
TRBV7-9	.	TRBJ1-5	.	TGTGCCAGCAGCTTAGGACCAGGGACTCAGCCCCAGCATTTT	CASSLGPGTQPQHF
TRBV19	TRBD1	TRBJ1-5	.	TGTGCCACCACAGGGGGCAAGGATCAGCCCCAGCATTTT	CATTGGKDQPQHF
TRBV27	TRBD2	TRBJ2-1	.	TGTGCCAGCGCCGGGACTAGTCGCAATGAGCAGTTCTTC	CASAGTSRNEQFF
TRBV6-2/TRBV6-3	.	TRBJ1-2	.	TGTGCCAGCAGTCAGGGACGGCCAGTCGCCTTC	CASSQGRPVAF